The source of this T cell receptor beta chain is a study of vaccination and CD4 T cells after COVID-19. Noted treatment: approximately 9-day PBMC culture with coronavirus spike peptide pools or control peptides (ViraFEST assay). The CDR3 runs to 19 residues. Germline lookup yields CDR1 LNHDA and CDR2 SQIVND (reference sequence). J lost 0 bases, V lost 3 bases, and 15 bases had no gene match. Once obtained from cultured CD4+ T cells, the DNA was sequenced using the Oncomine TCR Beta short-read assay. In TCRdb, the PCR reads were re-called with MiXCR into one record per CDR3 protein. This sample has roughly 20,000 distinct CDR3 sequences, with about 44% found just once. With regard to this clonotype: Its antigen is unknown.

The TCR sequence derives from a human donor who had recovered from COVID-19. V gene TRBV19 combines with J gene TRBJ2-5, with TRBD2 matching over 8 bases. This specimen consisted of CD4+ T cells from blood, cultured in vitro, obtained before SARS-CoV-2 vaccination. DNA of the CDR3: TGTGCCAGTAGTATTGCGGGAATAGCGGGGAGTTTTCACCAAGAGACCCAGTACTTC. Amino acid sequence: CASSIAGIAGSFHQETQYF.